This T cell receptor (beta chain) was identified during a study of CD8 T cells in ankylosing spondylitis listed by TCRdb under 2017. Study-wide context: The study profiled T cell receptor beta repertoires in healthy donors and ankylosing spondylitis patients to find disease-linked TCR variants. The full study cohort was made up of 20 to 25 ankylosing spondylitis patients and 108 healthy donors. Samples of peripheral blood were taken, and for ankylosing spondylitis patients, synovial fluid was collected as well.

Sequencing used an Illumina HiSeq 2500. Quantitative 5'-RACE with molecular barcodes was used to prepare TCR beta libraries. Per the authors' processing: A new computational method based on a probabilistic model of VDJ rearrangement was used to identify disease-linked TCR variants. TCRdb's own reprocessing of the public reads used fastp at Q25 and MiXCR and kept productive beta chains. Each CDR3 protein appears once, grouped with its most common genes and DNA. These V and J calls originate from TCRdb's pipeline instead of the authors' own analysis. The sample table holds approximately 300,000 distinct CDR3 sequences, of which approximately 8% were seen once. Less than 15% of the sample goes to the ten largest clones. The CDR3 has 15 amino acids, counting the end cysteine and phenylalanine. Just CDR3 DNA is preserved here, 45 bases in frame from base 1. The CDR1 and CDR2 encoded by the germline V gene (reference sequence) are DFQATT and SNEGSKA. After removal of 5 bases from V and 9 bases from J, the junction retains 16 bases not matched to a gene.

Broad study findings and their caveats: Some of the motif variants had been reported before in the synovial fluid and blood of reactive arthritis patients, a finding that suggests common disease-initiation mechanisms. The disease-linked clones had a CD8+ phenotype and were found at relatively low frequencies in peripheral blood. Significant enrichment of the disease-linked clones was reported in matched synovial fluid samples from ankylosing spondylitis patients. A TCR beta motif made up of several highly homologous amino acid variants appeared to be characteristic of blood from ankylosing spondylitis patients.

Comments on this clonotype: Its antigen is unknown. The sample holds no much larger clone one base away, and base qualities are not on file.

In this chain, TRBV20-1 is recombined with TRBJ2-1; TRBD2 matches 7 bases in the middle. This sequence was found in a male donor with ankylosing spondylitis. The sequenced material came from blood, either unsorted or a sorted T cell fraction (not recorded which). The DNA sequence is TGCAGTGCTTCATTTCGCGGGAGAGGCTGGGGTGAGCAGTTCTTC. Its protein product is CSASFRGRGWGEQFF.